A selection of T cell receptor beta chains follows, all from one sample in a study of cytomegalovirus exposure and HLA in healthy donors. TCRdb's table, derived via immunoSEQ multiplex PCR, lists solely in-frame clones and lacks some. Altogether some 80,000 clones are present, around 78% being singletons, with the ten largest covering under 7%. Sequenced input: PBMCs. These receptors came from a man aged 18 to 30 in good health and CMV-seropositive. The CDR3 runs from the conserved cysteine through the conserved F or W. A D gene is named only where the DNA matches it firmly. Some rows mark clone size as missing; the rest say once, few, many or name a class of expanded clone.

>NA|TRBV27|NA|TRBJ2-7
CASSQGPAYEQYF
TGTGCCAGCAGCCAGGGCCCTGCTTACGAGCAGTACTTC
>NA|TRBV6-6|once|TRBJ1-1
CASTTPGHLNTEAFF
TGTGCCAGCACTACCCCCGGACATTTGAACACTGAAGCTTTCTTT
>NA|TRBV7-8|NA|TRBJ1-1
CASSLSYRVNTEAFF
TGTGCCAGCAGCTTAAGTTATCGGGTGAACACTGAAGCTTTCTTT
>NA|TRBV5-1|once|TRBJ1-5
CASSLDRASNQPQHF
TGCGCCAGCAGCTTGGACAGGGCTAGCAATCAGCCCCAGCATTTT
>NA|TRBV18|NA|TRBJ2-1
CASSPPNGYNEQFF
TGTGCCAGCTCACCTCCCAACGGGTACAATGAGCAGTTCTTC
>TRBD2|TRBV10-1|NA|TRBJ2-1
CASSESGGSNVGEQFF
TGCGCCAGCAGTGAGTCTGGCGGGAGCAATGTCGGAGAGCAGTTCTTC
>NA|TRBV7-9|NA|TRBJ1-2
CASSPDTLSRGYTF
TGTGCCAGCAGCCCGGACACCCTGTCGAGGGGCTACACCTTC
>NA|TRBV19|few|TRBJ2-1
CASSISGNSYNEQFF
TGTGCCAGTAGTATCAGCGGCAACTCCTACAATGAGCAGTTCTTC
>NA|TRBV30|NA|TRBJ1-1
CAWSWGENTEAFF
TGTGCCTGGAGTTGGGGGGAGAACACTGAAGCTTTCTTT
>TRBD2|TRBV15|few|TRBJ2-5
CATSRLAGARETQYF
TGTGCCACCAGCAGATTAGCGGGGGCCCGGGAGACCCAGTACTTC
>TRBD2|TRBV29-1|NA|TRBJ2-3
CSVVPLAGPTDTQYF
TGCAGCGTTGTACCGCTAGCGGGACCCACAGATACGCAGTATTTT
>NA|TRBV18|NA|TRBJ2-2
CASSPPLSVTGELFF
TGTGCCAGCTCCCCGCCCCTGAGCGTCACCGGGGAGCTGTTTTTT
>TRBD2|TRBV2|NA|TRBJ2-1
CASRPGLAGPPLDNEQFF
TGTGCCAGCAGGCCGGGACTAGCGGGACCACCGCTGGACAATGAGCAGTTCTTC
>NA|TRBV11-2|NA|TRBJ2-2
CASSLSGQNTGELFF
TGTGCCAGCAGCTTATCAGGACAAAACACCGGGGAGCTGTTTTTT
>NA|TRBV18|NA|TRBJ1-5
CASSRETGSNQPQHF
TGTGCCAGCTCACGGGAGACAGGTAGCAATCAGCCCCAGCATTTT
>NA|TRBV2|NA|TRBJ2-2
CASNRDAGELFF
TGTGCCAGCAACAGGGATGCCGGGGAGCTGTTTTTT
>NA|TRBV7-2|NA|TRBJ2-1
CASSSTTYNEQFF
TGTGCCAGCAGCTCGACTACCTACAATGAGCAGTTCTTC
>NA|TRBV9|NA|TRBJ2-3
CASSEDSDTDTQYF
TGTGCCAGCAGCGAGGACAGCGACACAGATACGCAGTATTTT
>NA|TRBV2|once|TRBJ2-1
CASSRPSNLPTSASQFF
TGTGCCAGCAGTCGTCCCTCCAATTTACCGACTAGTGCGTCGCAGTTCTTC
>NA|TRBV7-6|NA|TRBJ1-1
CASSSGQNTEAFF
TGTGCCAGCAGCTCGGGACAGAACACTGAAGCTTTCTTT
>NA|TRBV5-4|NA|TRBJ2-5
CASSFPVETQYF
TGTGCCAGCAGCTTCCCCGTGGAGACCCAGTACTTC
>TRBD2|TRBV6-1|NA|TRBJ2-7
CASSEKGLPSYEQYF
TGTGCCAGCAGTGAAAAGGGACTACCCAGTTACGAGCAGTACTTC
>TRBD1|TRBV6-5|once|TRBJ2-7
CASRDRRYEQYF
TGTGCCAGCAGGGACAGGAGGTACGAGCAGTACTTC
>NA|TRBV27|NA|TRBJ1-1
CASSRAGGREAFF
TGTGCCAGCAGTCGTGCGGGGGGTCGTGAAGCTTTCTTT
>NA|TRBV21-1|NA|TRBJ2-5
CASILLQTQYF
TGTGCCAGCATCCTCCTCCAGACCCAGTACTTC
>TRBD1|TRBV18|NA|TRBJ1-4
CASSSFGTGNEKLFF
TGTGCCAGCTCATCTTTTGGGACAGGGAATGAAAAACTGTTTTTT
>TRBD2|TRBV9|NA|TRBJ2-1
CASSPGLAGFDEQFF
TGTGCCAGCAGCCCGGGACTAGCGGGGTTTGATGAGCAGTTCTTC
>NA|TRBV9|NA|TRBJ1-1
CASSQYLDTNTEAFF
TGTGCCAGCAGCCAATACCTGGACACGAACACTGAAGCTTTCTTT
>TRBD2|TRBV5-4|NA|TRBJ2-3
CATGTSSKAGTDTQYF
TGTGCCACCGGGACTAGCTCGAAAGCAGGGACAGATACGCAGTATTTT
>TRBD2|TRBV12-5|NA|TRBJ2-1
CASAGGSSYNEQFF
TGTGCTAGTGCAGGCGGGAGCTCCTACAATGAGCAGTTCTTC
>NA|TRBV10-2|few|TRBJ2-1
CASRKTALSSYNEQFF
TGCGCCAGCCGGAAGACAGCCCTAAGCTCCTACAATGAGCAGTTCTTC
>TRBD1|TRBV11-2|NA|TRBJ1-2
CASSSTGSYGYTF
TGTGCCAGCAGCTCGACAGGGAGCTATGGCTACACCTTC
>NA|TRBV1|NA|TRBJ2-1
CTSSQGGGGRSYNEQFF
TGCACCAGCAGCCAAGGCGGTGGCGGGAGGTCCTACAATGAGCAGTTCTTC
>TRBD1|TRBV7-2|NA|TRBJ2-5
CASSFGQGETQYF
TGTGCCAGCAGCTTCGGACAGGGGGAGACCCAGTACTTC
>NA|TRBV6-4|NA|TRBJ2-1
CASSDVSHNEQFF
TGTGCCAGCAGTGACGTCTCCCACAATGAGCAGTTCTTC
>TRBD2|TRBV2|NA|TRBJ2-7
CASSEGFAGVHEQYF
TGTGCCAGCAGTGAGGGCTTTGCGGGAGTCCACGAGCAGTACTTC
>NA|TRBV6-5|NA|TRBJ2-5
CASSYSTSQETQYF
TGTGCCAGCAGTTACTCGACTAGTCAAGAGACCCAGTACTTC